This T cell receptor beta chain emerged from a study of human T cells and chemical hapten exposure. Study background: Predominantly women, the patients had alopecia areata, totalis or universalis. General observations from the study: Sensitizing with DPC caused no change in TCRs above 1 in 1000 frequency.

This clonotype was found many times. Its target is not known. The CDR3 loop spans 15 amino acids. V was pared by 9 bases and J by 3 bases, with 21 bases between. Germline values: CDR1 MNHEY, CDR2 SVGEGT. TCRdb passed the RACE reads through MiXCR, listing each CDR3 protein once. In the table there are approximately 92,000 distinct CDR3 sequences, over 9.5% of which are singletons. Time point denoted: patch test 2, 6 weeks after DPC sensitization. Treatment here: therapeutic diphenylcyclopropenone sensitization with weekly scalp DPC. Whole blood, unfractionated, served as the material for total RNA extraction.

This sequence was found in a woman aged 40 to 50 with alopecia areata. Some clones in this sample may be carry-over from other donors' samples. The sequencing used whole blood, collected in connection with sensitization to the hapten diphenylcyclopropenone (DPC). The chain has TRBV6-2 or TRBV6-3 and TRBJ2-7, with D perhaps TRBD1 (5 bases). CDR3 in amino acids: CASAIGAGRFYEQYF. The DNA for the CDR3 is TGTGCCAGTGCTATTGGGGCAGGACGTTTCTACGAGCAGTACTTC.